Below, 10 T cell receptor beta chains from the same sample are listed, as sequenced in a study of blood T cell repertoires in COVID-19. The assay was immunoSEQ multiplex PCR, and TCRdb's table has in-frame clones only and misses some. The data contain 56,000 or so clones, around 84% of them singletons. Sequenced input: peripheral blood. These receptors were obtained from a man in his fifties with acute or convalescent COVID-19.

This clone was seen a handful of times. The chain couples TRBV5-8 to TRBJ1-5; D is possibly TRBD1 (6 bases). Per the germline V gene, CDR1 is SGHTS and CDR2 is YDEGEE. V lost 5 bases to trimming and J lost 2 bases, with 11 bases between them. The CDR3 spans 14 residues. Written as DNA, the CDR3 is TGTGCCAGCAGAGCAGGGGAAGGCAATCAGCCCCAGCATTTT. As protein: CASRAGEGNQPQHF.

The CDR3 DNA reads TGTGCCAGCAGGGCTACAGGAATAACCGGGGAGCTGTTTTTT. Translation gives CASRATGITGELFF. The V and J genes are TRBV7-9 and TRBJ2-2; tentative D call: TRBD1 (5 bases). This CDR3 spans 14 amino acids. The V gene lost 6 bases and the J gene lost 5 bases, with 13 bases spanning the gap. The germline CDR1 and CDR2 sequences are SEHNR and FQNEAQ (reference sequence).

This clone was found once. The chain recombines TRBV18 with TRBJ2-7, with 7 bases lining up with TRBD1. Germline values: CDR1 KGHSH, CDR2 LQKENI. The CDR3 spans 15 residues. V was clipped by 3 bases and J by 5 bases; unmatched bases: 10. The CDR3 protein is CASSPGARGMNEQYF. CDR3 sequence (DNA): TGTGCCAGCTCACCTGGGGCCAGGGGGATGAACGAGCAGTACTTC.

The chain recombines TRBV5-5 with TRBJ2-5, with 8 bases that match TRBD1. CDR1 is SGHKS, CDR2 YYEKEE, per germline (reference sequence). This CDR3 contains 17 residues. V was clipped by 0 bases and J by 5 bases; unmatched bases: 12. CDR3 DNA sequence: TGTGCCAGCAGCTTGGCAAGGACAGGGTCTATTAGGGAGACCCAGTACTTC. Residues: CASSLARTGSIRETQYF.

The chain carries TRBV7-3 and TRBJ2-2; 10 nucleotides agree with TRBD2. Unmatched junction bases numbered 9, after V lost 7 bases and J lost 7 bases. Germline CDR1 is SGHTA and CDR2 is FQGTGA. The CDR3 contains 15 residues. The CDR3 DNA follows: TGTGCCAGCACCTCACTAGCGGGGAGAAACGGGGAGCTGTTTTTT. Protein sequence: CASTSLAGRNGELFF.

As for this clone: The sample has other DNA sequences that encode this CDR3 too. CDR3 DNA: TGTGCCAGCAGTCTGCAGGGAGGGCAGCCCCAGCATTTT. Translated: CASSLQGGQPQHF. The chain couples TRBV27 to TRBJ1-5, with TRBD1 as a possible D gene (5 bases). This CDR3 spans 13 amino acids. Trimming removed 5 bases at V and 7 bases at J, with 12 bases between. Germline V gene sequence: CDR1 MNHEY, CDR2 SMNVEV (reference sequence).

This clone was seen once. This chain uses TRBV2 with TRBJ1-1; D remains unclear. The CDR3 loop spans 13 amino acids. V was cut by 2 bases and J by 0 bases, with 4 bases left in between. Germline CDR1 SNHLY, CDR2 FYNNEI. As DNA, the CDR3 is TGTGCCAGCAGTGAAACGGTGAACACTGAAGCTTTCTTT. It is translated as CASSETVNTEAFF.

This rearrangement joins TRBV5-1 to TRBJ2-2; TRBD2 aligns across 10 bases. CDR1 and CDR2 from the germline V gene are SGHRS and YFSETQ. This CDR3 is 14 amino acids long. J gave up 2 bases and V 7 bases, and 2 bases lay outside the gene matches. The CDR3, as DNA: TGCGCCAGCGGACTAGCGGTTAACACCGGGGAGCTGTTTTTT. Protein sequence: CASGLAVNTGELFF.

This clone was found a few times. The chain has TRBV7-8 and TRBJ2-7; tentative D call: TRBD2 (6 bases). The V gene's germline CDR1 is SGHVS and CDR2 FQNEAQ. Trimming took 1 base from V and 4 from J, leaving 17 bases between them. CDR3 size: 16 residues. The CDR3 loop is CASSLGRRGRGYEQYF. The DNA for the CDR3 is TGTGCCAGCAGCTTAGGTAGACGGGGCCGGGGGTACGAGCAGTACTTC.

This chain joins TRBV4-1 and TRBJ2-3, with 7 bases identical to TRBD2. Germline values: CDR1 MGHRA, CDR2 YSYEKL. The CDR3 loop spans 15 amino acids. V lost 2 bases, J lost 0 bases, and 2 bases stayed unmatched. The CDR3 loop is CASSQTSVSTDTQYF. DNA for the CDR3: TGCGCCAGCAGCCAAACTAGCGTCAGCACAGATACGCAGTATTTT.